Below, 29 T cell receptor beta chains from the same sample are listed, as sequenced in a study of blood T cell repertoires in COVID-19 (dated by TCRdb to about 2020). Library method: the immunoSEQ multiplex PCR assay. Drawn from immuneACCESS, this table holds only the in-frame rearrangements with V and J called that TCRdb kept. Clones are partly lost; checked studies trace under half to an unresolved V gene and leave the rest unexplained. The sample has about 220,000 clones on record, around 90% of them singletons. The ten largest clonotypes hold less than 15% of the sample. The sample was PBMCs or T cells enriched from blood (not recorded which). Receptors were obtained from a man aged 25 to 40 who had been exposed to COVID-19.

The chain employs TRBV10-3 and TRBJ2-1, with a weak D call TRBD1 (6 bases). V lost 4 bases, J lost 10 bases, and 11 bases lay in between. Germline V gives CDR1 ENHRY, CDR2 SYGVKD. This CDR3 comprises 12 residues. CDR3 sequence reads: CAISGQRGEQFF. As DNA, the CDR3 is TGTGCCATCAGTGGCCAGAGGGGGGAGCAGTTCTTC.

This sequence joins TRBV2 and TRBJ2-3; maybe TRBD2 (7 bases). CDR1 SNHLY and CDR2 FYNNEI come from the germline V gene. V was trimmed by 1 base and J by 5 bases, leaving 16 bases between them. This CDR3 is built from 16 residues. The CDR3 bases are TGTGCCAGCAGTGAAGGTTTGGGGGGGCCTCAAGATACGCAGTATTTT. This translates into CASSEGLGGPQDTQYF.

The V call is TRBV21-1, the J call TRBJ1-4; the DNA was not compared with TRBD1, the D call given in the table. TRBV21-1 is shown as a pseudogene. CDR3 length: 16 residues. CDR3 DNA: TGTGCCAGCAGCAAAGGGGCCGAGCGCAGGGGTGAAAAACTGTTTTTT. Translation: CASSKGAERRGEKLFF.

V is TRBV2 and J is TRBJ2-1, with 8 positions matching TRBD2. V was pared by 6 bases and J by 2 bases, with 6 bases of the junction left unmatched. Germline-derived CDR1 and CDR2 are SNHLY and FYNNEI. The CDR3 runs to 15 residues. DNA for the CDR3: TGTGCCAGCAGGCTGGGACTAGGGGCCTACAATGAGCAGTTCTTC. This sequence encodes CASRLGLGAYNEQFF.

V is TRBV7-6 and J is TRBJ1-2, with D perhaps matching TRBD1 (5 bases). The germline CDR1 and CDR2 sequences are SGHVS and FNYEAQ. The CDR3 is 13 amino acids. Trimming took 7 bases from V and 2 from J, leaving 11 bases between them. The CDR3 region is CASTQGANYGYTF. The DNA for the CDR3 is TGTGCCAGCACCCAGGGCGCGAACTATGGCTACACCTTC.

The rearrangement uses TRBV11-1 and TRBJ1-4; D ambiguous. Germline V gene data show CDR1 as SGHAT and CDR2 as FQDESV (reference sequence). The CDR3 runs 15 residues. The V end was cut by 0 bases, the J end by 4 bases, with 9 bases between. In DNA form, the CDR3 reads TGTGCCAGCAGCTTAGCCGCGAACTTTAATGAAAAACTGTTTTTT. The encoded protein is CASSLAANFNEKLFF.

The chain links TRBV14 to TRBJ1-2, with no clear D. Germline V gene data show CDR1 as SGHDN and CDR2 as FVKESK. This CDR3 comprises 13 residues. The V and J ends lost 1 base and 4 bases respectively, with 7 bases between them. The CDR3 is CASSQGAFYGYTF. The CDR3 bases are TGTGCCAGCAGCCAAGGGGCCTTCTATGGCTACACCTTC.

The chain carries TRBV10-2 and TRBJ1-4; tentatively, D is TRBD1 (5 bases). V was cut by 8 bases and J by 4 bases, with 8 bases left in between. The CDR3 is made up of 12 amino acids. Germline V gives CDR1 WSHSY, CDR2 SAAADI. The CDR3 protein is CASSQGNEKLFF. CDR3 sequence (DNA): TGCGCCAGCTCTCAGGGTAATGAAAAACTGTTTTTT.

CDR3 sequence: CASRPFGGAEAFF. For the CDR3, the DNA is TGTGCCAGCAGACCCTTCGGGGGGGCTGAAGCTTTCTTT. This sequence joins TRBV12-3 or TRBV12-4 and TRBJ1-1, with a weak D call TRBD1 (5 bases). CDR3 length equals 13 residues. Trimming stripped 6 bases from V and 6 bases from J, with 14 bases between.

This clone was observed a few times. The chain uses TRBV9 and TRBJ2-1; tentative D call: TRBD1 (7 bases). V gave up 3 bases and J gave up 6 bases, with 13 bases separating them. There are 14 residues in the CDR3. Germline V gene data show CDR1 as SGDLS and CDR2 as YYNGEE. In DNA form, the CDR3 reads TGTGCCAGCAGCGGCGACAGGGAGGTCAATGAGCAGTTCTTC. Translating gives CASSGDREVNEQFF.

The V call is TRBV7-9, the J call TRBJ2-7; 7 nucleotides agree with TRBD1. Germline trimming cut 4 bases from V and 0 bases from J; bases unmatched to any gene: 6. The CDR3 spans 15 residues. Per the germline V gene, CDR1 is SEHNR and CDR2 is FQNEAQ (reference sequence). CDR3 DNA: TGTGCCAGCAGCTCCGTCCAGGGGGACTCCTACGAGCAGTACTTC. Amino acids: CASSSVQGDSYEQYF.

J is TRBJ1-5 and V is TRBV5-4, with no clear D. From germline, CDR1 is SGHNT and CDR2 YYREEE (reference sequence). CDR3 length: 14 residues. V lost 6 bases to trimming and J lost 4 bases, with 14 bases between them. CDR3: CASNAGQVNQPQHF. The CDR3 DNA follows: TGTGCCAGCAACGCGGGCCAGGTGAATCAGCCCCAGCATTTT.

V is TRBV5-1 and J is TRBJ1-3; weak D call: TRBD1 (5 bases). The CDR3 sequence is 14 residues long. Trimming left V 2 bases short and J 2 bases short, with 8 bases between. Germline assignment: CDR1 SGHRS and CDR2 YFSETQ. The CDR3 region has the DNA TGCGCCAGCAGCTTCGACAGCCCTGGAAACACCATATATTTT. Its protein product is CASSFDSPGNTIYF.

The genes are TRBV25-1 and TRBJ1-2, with a weak D call TRBD1 (6 bases). Germline CDR1 and CDR2: MGHDK and SYGVNS. Between the trimmed V and J ends, which lost 3 bases and 4 bases, there was a span of 12 bases. The CDR3 totals 14 residues. The CDR3, as DNA: TGTGCCAGCAGTGATTCAGGGGTCGGCTATGGCTACACCTTC. Translating it yields CASSDSGVGYGYTF.

The chain combines TRBV15 with TRBJ1-1; 7 bases are shared with TRBD1. This CDR3 has 17 amino acids. Germline assignment: CDR1 LNHNV and CDR2 YYDKDF (reference sequence). V dropped 1 base and J dropped 0; count of bases not matched to a gene: 8. DNA of the CDR3: TGTGCCACCAGCAGAGGGGAGTGGGGACAGATGAACACTGAAGCTTTCTTT. Its translation: CATSRGEWGQMNTEAFF.

The chain uses TRBV21-1 and TRBJ1-4; the D call of TRBD1 is as the table states it, not checked on the DNA. TRBV21-1 is noted as a pseudogene. The CDR3 is made up of 13 amino acids. The CDR3 DNA follows: TGTGCCAGCACCCCGGCCCCCCCTGGGGCACTGTTTTTT. This gives the protein CASTPAPPGALFF.

The chain recombines TRBV11-3 with TRBJ2-5, with a possible D match to TRBD1 (5 bases). The V end was cut by 2 bases, the J end by 2 bases, with 9 bases between. This CDR3 has 14 residues. The germline gives CDR1 SGHNT, CDR2 YENEEA. The CDR3 loop is CASSLMGQQETQYF. The CDR3 nucleotides are TGTGCCAGCAGCTTAATGGGGCAACAAGAGACCCAGTACTTC.

This chain uses TRBV6-5 with TRBJ1-2, with a tentative D call TRBD1 (5 bases). Trimming removed 6 bases at V and 8 bases at J, with 16 bases between. Germline V CDR1 and CDR2: MNHEY, SVGAGI. CDR3 length: 13 residues. The CDR3 is CASRKTGEGGYTF. CDR3 in DNA: TGTGCCAGCAGAAAAACAGGAGAAGGAGGCTACACCTTC.

This chain uses TRBV28 with TRBJ1-6; 11 nucleotides align to TRBD1. There are 19 residues in the CDR3. The germline gives CDR1 MDHEN, CDR2 SYDVKM. V shed 5 bases and J 0 bases; nucleotides not matched to a gene: 9. This CDR3 reads CASSPGTGGMSSYNSPLHF. For the CDR3, the DNA is TGTGCCAGCAGTCCCGGGACAGGGGGGATGAGCTCCTATAATTCACCCCTCCACTTT.

CDR3 DNA sequence: TGTGCCAGCTCACCATCTCAAGGGGTGGCCCAGCATTTT. Translating it yields CASSPSQGVAQHF. The rearrangement joins TRBV18 to TRBJ1-5; possible D gene TRBD1, 5 bases. The CDR3 loop spans 13 amino acids. Germline loops: CDR1 KGHSH, CDR2 LQKENI. V shed 2 bases and J shed 11 bases, with 13 bases lying between them.

The chain combines TRBV9 with TRBJ1-1; 8 nucleotides align to TRBD1. Per the germline V gene, CDR1 is SGDLS and CDR2 is YYNGEE. J was trimmed by 3 bases and V by 3 bases; bases with no gene match: 4. This CDR3 has 14 amino acids. CDR3 residues: CASSGTGGDTEAFF. For the CDR3, the DNA is TGTGCCAGCAGCGGAACAGGGGGGGACACTGAAGCTTTCTTT.

This rearrangement joins TRBV6-5 to TRBJ1-6; tentatively, D is TRBD1 (6 bases). V gave up 0 bases and J gave up 7 bases, with 13 bases separating them. CDR3 length equals 16 residues. Germline CDR1 and CDR2: MNHEY and SVGAGI. The CDR3 sequence is CASSYSGHQTNSPLHF. CDR3 nucleotides: TGTGCCAGCAGTTACTCGGGACACCAAACCAATTCACCCCTCCACTTT.

The V and J genes are TRBV3-1 (or the pseudogene TRBV3-2) and TRBJ1-1; D possibly corresponds to TRBD1 (5 bases). The germline V gene encodes CDR1 LGHDT and CDR2 YNNKEL (reference sequence). This CDR3 comprises 14 residues. V was trimmed by 0 bases and J by 7 bases, leaving 12 bases between them. CDR3 residues: CASSQDRVVNEAFF. CDR3 nucleotides: TGTGCCAGCAGCCAAGACAGGGTAGTAAATGAAGCTTTCTTT.

This chain uses TRBV18 with TRBJ2-1, with 9 bases that match TRBD1. From germline, CDR1 is KGHSH and CDR2 LQKENI. With V trimmed by 5 bases and J by 5 bases, 7 bases remained unmatched. This CDR3 contains 15 residues. CDR3 protein: CASSATGGGNNEQFF. CDR3 DNA sequence: TGTGCCAGCTCAGCGACAGGGGGAGGGAACAATGAGCAGTTCTTC.

The gene calls are TRBV14 and TRBJ2-1; no clear D gene. The germline V gene has CDR1 SGHDN and CDR2 FVKESK. The V end lost 3 bases, the J end lost 3 bases, and 12 bases lay between the germline ends. The CDR3 has 15 amino acids. The CDR3 sequence is CASSHLPAGYNEQFF. The CDR3 DNA sequence: TGTGCCAGCAGCCACCTCCCGGCAGGCTACAATGAGCAGTTCTTC.

This clone has a single count. The gene calls are TRBV19 and TRBJ2-5; D perhaps matches TRBD2 (5 bases). The V gene lost 4 bases and the J gene lost 5 bases, with 14 bases spanning the gap. CDR3 length: 14 residues. CDR1 and CDR2 (germline): LNHDA, SQIVND (reference sequence). In DNA form, the CDR3 reads TGTGCCAGTAGTAGTCCAGGACGGGATGAGACCCAGTACTTC. Translating gives CASSSPGRDETQYF.

V is TRBV7-3 and J is TRBJ2-3; 8 positions match TRBD2. This CDR3 has 16 amino acids. Germline loops: CDR1 SGHTA, CDR2 FQGTGA. With V trimmed by 2 bases and J by 1 base, 5 bases remained unmatched. The CDR3 spells CASSLAAGAGTDTQYF. In DNA form, the CDR3 reads TGTGCCAGCAGCTTAGCAGCGGGGGCCGGCACAGATACGCAGTATTTT.

The chain carries TRBV9 and TRBJ2-1; TRBD2 agrees at 12 bases. This CDR3 region has 16 residues. The junction had 5 bases not matched to a gene; V was cut back by 0 bases and J by 7 bases. Germline CDR1 SGDLS, CDR2 YYNGEE. Here the CDR3 reads CASSVALAGGHNEQFF. Here the CDR3 DNA reads TGTGCCAGCAGCGTAGCTCTAGCGGGGGGGCATAATGAGCAGTTCTTC.

This chain joins TRBV5-5 and TRBJ2-7; D call uncertain. Trimming stripped 0 bases from V and 6 bases from J, with 13 bases between. The germline CDR1 and CDR2 sequences are SGHKS and YYEKEE (reference sequence). The CDR3 is made up of 14 amino acids. As DNA, the CDR3 is TGTGCCAGCAGCTTGGTAGCCGGAGCTACCGAGCAGTACTTC. It is translated as CASSLVAGATEQYF.